Below are 2 T cell receptor beta chains sequenced from a single sample in a study of T-cell reconstitution after alpha-beta-depleted transplantation in children. Unique molecular identifiers tagged the TCRbeta library. One entry per CDR3 protein, called by TCRdb with MiXCR from the PCR reads. The sample lists fewer than 450,000 distinct CDR3 sequences, 15% to 20% occurring once. The material sequenced was PBMCs, mostly from graft donor cells, taken 360 days after TCRalphabeta/CD19-depleted stem cell transplant. All receptors derive from a male patient aged 2-10 years who had a stem cell transplant for acute lymphoblastic leukemia, so the T cells may come from the graft donor.

This chain connects TRBV28 to TRBJ2-2, with TRBD1 identical over 10 bases. The ends lost 6 bases at V and 3 bases at J; junction bases unmatched: 13. The V gene's germline CDR1 is MDHEN and CDR2 SYDVKM. The CDR3 sequence is 18 residues long. CDR3 sequence (DNA): TGTGCCAGCAGCCCGGGACAGGGGAGGATAGGCGACACCGGGGAGCTGTTTTTT. The encoded protein is CASSPGQGRIGDTGELFF.

This clonotype was seen a few times. Here the CDR3 DNA reads TGTGCCACCAGCAGGGCCAGATCTGCGGGATCCGCAAATGAAAAACTGTTTTTT. Translating it yields CATSRARSAGSANEKLFF. The V gene is TRBV15, the J gene TRBJ1-4; D remains ambiguous. The CDR3 totals 18 residues. CDR1 and CDR2 from the germline V gene are LNHNV and YYDKDF (reference sequence). V was clipped by 3 bases and J by 5 bases, with 22 bases between them.